Listed here are 32 T cell receptor beta chains from one sample, sequenced in a study of T cells in Graves' hyperthyroidism and ophthalmopathy. Using RNA transcripts as the source, TCR beta CDR3 regions were amplified. The HTBI set primed first-round TCR CDR3 RT-PCR. TCRdb itself ran the multiplex PCR reads through MiXCR, one entry per CDR3 protein. The data show approximately 570,000 distinct CDR3 sequences, roughly 21% seen once. Material: blood. These receptor sequences come from a man aged 40-49 years with Graves' ophthalmopathy.

The chain is built from TRBV11-2 and TRBJ2-1; TRBD2 matches at 14 bases. Per the germline V gene, CDR1 is SGHAT and CDR2 is FQNNGV. The trim removed 0 bases at V and 8 bases at J, leaving 12 bases unmatched. This CDR3 contains 19 residues. In DNA, the CDR3 is TGTGCCAGCAGCTTAGACCCACCCGGGACTAGCGGGAGAGGGCATGAGCAGTTCTTC. Translating gives CASSLDPPGTSGRGHEQFF.

The sample holds one count of this clonotype. At one end the junction does not follow the germline gene, possibly because of a read error. The CDR3 protein is CASILGLYYEQYF. In DNA form, the CDR3 reads TGTGCCAGCATCTTGGGGCTTTACTACGAGCAGTACTTC. The chain couples TRBV5-5 to TRBJ2-7, with D tentatively TRBD1 (5 bases). Germline V gene sequence: CDR1 SGHKS, CDR2 YYEKEE (reference sequence). The CDR3 is made up of 13 amino acids.

The gene calls are TRBV19 and TRBJ2-7; 10 bases align to TRBD2. Germline loops: CDR1 LNHDA, CDR2 SQIVND (reference sequence). V shed 6 bases and J 1 base; nucleotides not matched to a gene: 6. This CDR3 comprises 15 residues. CDR3 bases: TGTGCCAGTAGCCGAGCGGGAGGGCAGTCCTACGAGCAGTACTTC. Amino acids: CASSRAGGQSYEQYF.

The V and J genes are TRBV4-2 and TRBJ2-1; D may be TRBD2 (6 bases). Germline CDR1 is LGHNA and CDR2 is YNFKEQ. The V gene lost 0 bases and the J gene lost 6 bases, with 12 bases spanning the gap. CDR3 size: 15 residues. The DNA of the CDR3 is TGTGCCAGCAGCCAAGAACTAGCCCCCCCCAATGAGCAGTTCTTC. The encoded protein is CASSQELAPPNEQFF.

The table lists this clonotype with many counts. The chain has TRBV12-3 or TRBV12-4 and TRBJ1-5, with 8 bases identical to TRBD1. The CDR3 spans 15 residues. With V trimmed by 6 bases and J by 5 bases, 9 bases remained unmatched. CDR3 protein: CASSPGTGRYQPQHF. The DNA for the CDR3 is TGTGCCAGCAGCCCCGGGACAGGACGATATCAGCCCCAGCATTTT.

Ten or more counts support this clonotype. This rearrangement joins TRBV5-6 to TRBJ2-3; maybe TRBD1 (5 bases). The CDR3 runs 16 residues. The V and J ends lost 7 bases and 1 base respectively, with 19 bases between them. CDR1 is SGHDT and CDR2 is YYEEEE in the germline V gene. This CDR3 reads CASEVQGSTRTDTQYF. The CDR3 DNA sequence: TGTGCCAGCGAAGTGCAGGGAAGCACCCGCACAGATACGCAGTATTTT.

This clonotype showed up just a few times. J is TRBJ1-1 and V is TRBV15; 7 bases are shared with TRBD1. Germline V gene sequence: CDR1 LNHNV, CDR2 YYDKDF (reference sequence). The CDR3 is 14 amino acids. J lost 11 bases, V lost 0 bases, and 9 bases had no gene match. CDR3 in DNA: TGTGCCACCAGCAGAGATGGTGAGGGGGCGGGTGCTTTCTTT. Translated: CATSRDGEGAGAFF.

This clonotype was observed a few times. The chain employs TRBV7-9 and TRBJ2-6; TRBD1 agrees at 7 bases. CDR3 length: 17 amino acids. V shed 5 bases and J 0 bases; nucleotides not matched to a gene: 7. CDR1 and CDR2 from the germline V gene are SEHNR and FQNEAQ (reference sequence). CDR3 DNA sequence: TGTGCCAGCAGCCAATACAGGGGCGACTCTGGGGCCAACGTCCTGACTTTC. This translates into CASSQYRGDSGANVLTF.

The V call is TRBV11-2, the J call TRBJ1-3, with D unclear. CDR3 length: 17 amino acids. V was trimmed by 0 bases and J by 1 base, leaving 13 bases between them. In germline, CDR1 is SGHAT, CDR2 FQNNGV. CDR3 sequence (DNA): TGTGCCAGCAGCTTAGATCCGGTCCCATGGTCTGGAAACACCATATATTTT. Residues: CASSLDPVPWSGNTIYF.

This clonotype was seen repeatedly, ten times or more. The chain couples TRBV30 to TRBJ1-1; D is ambiguous. The CDR3 runs to 14 residues. The germline V gene encodes CDR1 GTSNPN and CDR2 SVGIG (reference sequence). V was trimmed by 4 bases and J by 1 base, leaving 13 bases between them. The CDR3 DNA sequence: TGTGCCTGGACGTCGGCGGTTTGGAACACTGAAGCTTTCTTT. It yields the protein CAWTSAVWNTEAFF.

This clonotype has just a few counts. The rearrangement links TRBV18 to TRBJ1-2; 10 bases match TRBD1. The CDR3 loop spans 16 amino acids. Germline CDR1 and CDR2: KGHSH and LQKENI. V was pared by 4 bases and J by 0 bases, with 5 bases of the junction left unmatched. The CDR3 sequence: CASSRTGGTSNYGYTF. In DNA, the CDR3 is TGTGCCAGCTCACGGACAGGGGGGACCTCTAACTATGGCTACACCTTC.

In this sample, this clonotype turned up many times. The chain has TRBV28 and TRBJ2-7; 8 nucleotides align to TRBD1. Germline CDR1 and CDR2: MDHEN and SYDVKM. The J segment lost 1 base and the V segment lost 6 bases, leaving 23 bases of the junction unmatched. This CDR3 is 20 amino acids long. The CDR3 protein is CASSPAGQGPLPLWSYEQYF. Here the CDR3 DNA reads TGTGCCAGCAGCCCGGCCGGACAGGGACCCCTACCGTTGTGGTCCTACGAGCAGTACTTC.

This clonotype was seen at least ten times. This chain links TRBV3-1 with TRBJ1-5; a weak D match, TRBD1 (5 bases). The V and J ends lost 2 bases and 7 bases respectively, with 9 bases between them. Germline CDR1 and CDR2: LGHDT and YNNKEL (reference sequence). The CDR3 sequence is 13 residues long. CDR3 DNA: TGTGCCAGCAGCCAACCAGGGAAGCAGCCCCAGCATTTT. It is translated as CASSQPGKQPQHF.

There are a few counts of this clonotype. The V call is TRBV3-1, the J call TRBJ1-2; no clear D gene. The CDR3 spans 13 residues. Trimming removed 6 bases at V and 3 bases at J, with 11 bases between. Per the germline V gene, CDR1 is LGHDT and CDR2 is YNNKEL (reference sequence). The DNA of the CDR3 is TGTGCCAGCAGTTCCAGCCGAGACTATGGCTACACCTTC. Protein product: CASSSSRDYGYTF.

This clonotype was counted ten times or more. The chain combines TRBV11-2 with TRBJ2-1; 11 positions match TRBD2. Germline values: CDR1 SGHAT, CDR2 FQNNGV. The CDR3 has 15 residues. Unmatched junction bases numbered 1, after V lost 5 bases and J lost 1 base. The CDR3 spells CASSPSGGSYNEQFF. In nucleotides, the CDR3 is TGTGCCAGCAGCCCTAGCGGGGGGTCCTACAATGAGCAGTTCTTC. Full variable domain (rest looked up from reference TRBV11-2 and TRBJ2-1): EAGVAQSPRYKIIEKRQSVAFWCNPISGHATLYWYQQILGQGPKLLIQFQNNGVVDDSQLPKDRFSAERLKGVDSTLKIQPAKLEDSAVYLCASSPSGGSYNEQFFGPGTRLTVL.

This clonotype has just one count. For the CDR3, the DNA is TGTGCCAGCAGCTTACCCCCGACTAGCGGGAGGGTCAATGAGCAGTTCTTC. Its translation: CASSLPPTSGRVNEQFF. This chain links TRBV7-6 with TRBJ2-1; 14 bases align to TRBD2. V lost 2 bases and J lost 6; bases outside the gene matches: 6. The germline gives CDR1 SGHVS, CDR2 FNYEAQ. The CDR3 spans 17 residues.

At least ten counts were recorded for this clonotype. The CDR3 protein is CASRSGNRQPQHF. Here the CDR3 DNA reads TGTGCCAGCAGATCAGGGAATCGACAGCCCCAGCATTTT. The chain has TRBV12-3 or TRBV12-4 and TRBJ1-5, with D possibly TRBD1 on 5 matching bases. Deletions cut 6 bases from V and 7 bases from J, with 13 bases between. The CDR3 is made up of 13 amino acids.

This clonotype was detected only a few times. The chain is built from TRBV6-1 and TRBJ2-7; D may be TRBD1 (6 bases). V lost 6 bases to trimming and J lost 7 bases, with 13 bases between them. The CDR3 is made up of 12 amino acids. Looked up from germline, CDR1 is MNHNS and CDR2 is SASEGT. The CDR3 DNA sequence: TGTGCCAGCAGACAGGGTGCGACGGAGCAGTACTTC. This translates into CASRQGATEQYF.

The chain links TRBV6-4 to TRBJ2-1, with D possibly being TRBD1 (5 bases). Germline CDR1 and CDR2: MRHNA and SNTAGT. The CDR3 has 13 residues. Trimming left V 0 bases short and J 6 bases short, with 6 bases between. This chain's CDR3 is CASSDSGLNEQFF. Written as DNA, the CDR3 is TGTGCCAGCAGTGACTCGGGGCTCAATGAGCAGTTCTTC.

Points on this clonotype: One junction end disagrees with the germline gene, perhaps due to a read error. V and J are TRBV24-1 and TRBJ2-6; a possible D gene is TRBD1 (5 bases). Germline CDR1 reads KGHDR; CDR2 reads SFDVKD. The CDR3 is 14 amino acids. CDR3 amino acids: CATSQSAGANILTF. CDR3 DNA: TGTGCCACCAGTCAGTCTGCTGGGGCCAACATCCTGACTTTC.

To note about this clonotype: A much larger clone lies one base from this, so it may be a read error. This chain joins TRBV3-1 and TRBJ1-2; TRBD1 might be the D (5 bases). Trimming removed 4 bases at V and 7 bases at J, with 13 bases between. Looked up from germline, CDR1 is LGHDT and CDR2 is YNNKEL (reference sequence). The CDR3 consists of 13 residues. The DNA of the CDR3 is TGTGCCAGCAGCCCCGGACAACTCCTTGGCTACACCTTC. Encoded protein: CASSPGQLLGYTF.

This clonotype was found many times. The CDR3 is CSAHNIQGYNEQFF. CDR3 coding DNA: TGCAGTGCTCATAATATACAGGGGTACAATGAGCAGTTCTTC. The chain recombines TRBV20-1 with TRBJ2-1; the match to TRBD1 covers 7 bases. The CDR3 totals 14 residues. Germline CDR1 and CDR2: DFQATT and SNEGSKA (reference sequence). V lost 5 bases, J lost 4 bases, and 8 bases stayed unmatched.

In this sample, this clonotype turned up a few times. The rearrangement joins TRBV15 to TRBJ2-3; 7 bases match TRBD2. V was pared by 3 bases and J by 1 base, with 10 bases of the junction left unmatched. The CDR3 spans 17 residues. Germline V lookup: CDR1 LNHNV, CDR2 YYDKDF (reference sequence). The CDR3, as DNA: TGTGCCACCAGCAGGCCACGAGGGCTAGCGGGCACAGATACGCAGTATTTT. Its translation: CATSRPRGLAGTDTQYF.

At least ten counts were recorded for this clonotype. The CDR3 loop is CASRPTGGSNQPQHF. CDR3 bases: TGCGCCAGCAGGCCCACAGGGGGCTCGAATCAGCCCCAGCATTTT. The chain links TRBV5-1 to TRBJ1-5; 9 bases agree with TRBD1. CDR1 is SGHRS and CDR2 is YFSETQ in the germline V gene. Germline trimming cut 5 bases from V and 4 bases from J; bases unmatched to any gene: 7. CDR3 length: 15 residues. Supplemented by reference TRBV5-1 and TRBJ1-5, the full variable domain reads KAGVTQTPRYLIKTRGQQVTLSCSPISGHRSVSWYQQTPGQGLQFLFEYFSETQRNKGNFPGRFSGRQFSNSRSEMNVSTLELGDSALYLCASRPTGGSNQPQHFGDGTRLSIL.

This clonotype was detected only a few times. Here the CDR3 reads CASFPGQGRSPLHF. As DNA, the CDR3 is TGTGCCAGCTTTCCGGGACAGGGACGTTCACCCCTCCACTTT. The chain combines TRBV28 with TRBJ1-6; 9 bases fit TRBD1. In germline, CDR1 is MDHEN, CDR2 SYDVKM. V gave up 8 bases and J gave up 9 bases; unmatched junction bases: 8. The CDR3 is made up of 14 amino acids. Combining the CDR3 with reference TRBV28 and TRBJ1-6 gives the whole variable domain DVKVTQSSRYLVKRTGEKVFLECVQDMDHENMFWYRQDPGLGLRLIYFSYDVKMKEKGDIPEGYSVSREKKERFSLILESASTNQTSMYLCASFPGQGRSPLHFGNGTRLTVT.

The chain is built from TRBV7-2 and TRBJ1-2, with 12 bases matching TRBD1. Germline values: CDR1 SGHTA, CDR2 FQGNSA. The CDR3 sequence is 15 residues long. V was pared by 5 bases and J by 6 bases, with 7 bases of the junction left unmatched. CDR3 sequence (DNA): TGTGCCAGCAGCGTAACCGGGACAGGGGGCGATGGCTACACCTTC. This sequence encodes CASSVTGTGGDGYTF.

This clonotype was seen a handful of times. The rearrangement links TRBV10-3 to TRBJ2-7, with TRBD1 identical over 7 bases. Germline V gives CDR1 ENHRY, CDR2 SYGVKD. V shed 3 bases, J shed 4 bases, and the junction held 15 bases outside the gene matches. This CDR3 is 17 amino acids long. The CDR3, as DNA: TGTGCCATCAGTGATCGGGGAGTTGTGGGCAGGGGGTACGAGCAGTACTTC. Its protein is CAISDRGVVGRGYEQYF.

There are a few counts of this clonotype. The chain carries TRBV9 and TRBJ1-3, with D uncertain. The V gene lost 2 bases and the J gene lost 0 bases, with 9 bases spanning the gap. Looked up from germline, CDR1 is SGDLS and CDR2 is YYNGEE. The length of the CDR3 is 15 residues. The CDR3 protein is CASSVQSSSGNTIYF. CDR3 in DNA: TGTGCCAGCAGCGTTCAATCGAGCTCTGGAAACACCATATATTTT.

This clonotype was counted a few times. The genes are TRBV12-3 or TRBV12-4 and TRBJ2-1; tentatively, D is TRBD2 (5 bases). V lost 6 bases to trimming and J lost 0 bases, with 12 bases between them. This CDR3 has 15 amino acids. CDR3 nucleotide sequence: TGTGCCAGCAGACTTAGCGCAAGCTCCTACAATGAGCAGTTCTTC. Translated, it gives CASRLSASSYNEQFF.

This clonotype was counted many times. This chain connects TRBV20-1 to TRBJ1-1, with D unresolved. Germline loops: CDR1 DFQATT, CDR2 SNEGSKA (reference sequence). The V and J ends lost 5 bases and 4 bases respectively, with 14 bases between them. The CDR3 loop spans 13 amino acids. The CDR3 DNA sequence: TGCAGTGCTCCCCGAGAGAAGGGCACTGAAGCTTTCTTT. Protein sequence: CSAPREKGTEAFF.

This clonotype was counted at least ten times. The chain has TRBV20-1 and TRBJ2-7; 11 bases line up with TRBD2. The junction had 7 bases not matched to a gene; V was cut back by 4 bases and J by 5 bases. This CDR3 region has 14 residues. Germline V lookup: CDR1 DFQATT, CDR2 SNEGSKA (reference sequence). The CDR3 sequence is CSATRLAGGDEQYF. CDR3 nucleotide sequence: TGCAGTGCTACGCGCCTAGCGGGAGGCGACGAGCAGTACTTC.

This rearrangement joins TRBV15 to TRBJ1-1; TRBD1 is a possible D gene (5 bases). V was clipped by 0 bases and J by 3 bases, with 11 bases between them. The germline CDR1 and CDR2 sequences are LNHNV and YYDKDF (reference sequence). The CDR3 extends over 15 amino acids. In DNA form, the CDR3 reads TGTGCCACCAGCAGAGATCGGCCAGGGTACACTGAAGCTTTCTTT. The encoded protein is CATSRDRPGYTEAFF.